A selection of T cell receptor beta chains follows, all from one sample in a study of type 1 regulatory T cells. TCRdb reprocessed the reads via MiXCR and lists one record per CDR3 protein. The sample carries 68,000 or so distinct CDR3 sequences, 49% recorded once. These receptors lack a known antigen. Sequenced input: cultured non-Tr1 T cells, either the whole culture or a sorted T cell fraction (not recorded which). The receptors derive from a human donor in good health. Both conserved end residues are part of each CDR3. Each record gives: D gene, clone size, V gene, J gene, CDR3 protein, CDR3 DNA. A D gene is named only where the DNA matches it firmly. The size field is filled for only some rows; it gives once, few, many or a size class.

.	.	TRBV6-1	TRBJ2-3	CASEVTDTQYF	TGTGCCAGCGAAGTAACAGATACGCAGTATTTT
TRBD1	.	TRBV12-3/TRBV12-4	TRBJ2-1	CASTGQGSYNEQFF	TGTGCCAGCACCGGACAGGGGAGCTACAATGAGCAGTTCTTC
.	.	TRBV4-1	TRBJ2-7	CASSPGPMGGHEQYF	TGCGCCAGCAGCCCGGGGCCAATGGGGGGCCACGAGCAGTACTTC
.	.	TRBV24-1	TRBJ2-1	CATSDLIDSLFF	TGTGCCACCAGTGATTTGATCGACAGTCTGTTCTTC
.	.	TRBV20-1	TRBJ1-4	CSAIFAEKLFF	TGCAGTGCTATCTTCGCCGAAAAACTGTTTTTT
TRBD2	.	TRBV12-3/TRBV12-4	TRBJ2-5	CASRPGGGGRETQYF	TGTGCCAGCCGCCCCGGTGGCGGGGGGAGGGAGACCCAGTACTTC
.	medium-sized	TRBV7-2	TRBJ2-3	CASRVSRVPTDTQYF	TGTGCCAGCAGGGTCTCCCGGGTGCCCACAGATACGCAGTATTTT
TRBD1	.	TRBV20-1	TRBJ1-2	CSVGGQTHYGYTF	TGCAGTGTTGGGGGACAGACGCATTATGGCTACACCTTC
.	.	TRBV29-1	TRBJ2-1	CSALTEGWESSYNEQFF	TGCAGCGCACTGACCGAGGGGTGGGAAAGCTCCTACAATGAGCAGTTCTTC
.	many	TRBV4-1	TRBJ1-1	CASSPIGRENTEAFF	TGCGCCAGCAGCCCAATCGGACGGGAGAACACTGAAGCTTTCTTT
.	.	TRBV28	TRBJ2-7	CASRTPRVKGSDRYEQYF	TGTGCCAGCAGGACCCCCAGGGTTAAGGGATCCGACCGCTACGAGCAGTACTTC
.	.	TRBV29-1	TRBJ1-3	CSVKTPGPGNTIYF	TGCAGCGTTAAAACGCCGGGGCCTGGAAACACCATATATTTT
.	.	TRBV2	TRBJ1-2	CASSEGSGYGYTF	TGTGCCAGCAGTGAGGGGTCAGGGTATGGCTACACCTTC
TRBD1	.	TRBV3-1	TRBJ2-2	CASSQRYRGMAGELFF	TGTGCCAGCAGCCAGAGGTACAGGGGAATGGCCGGGGAGCTGTTTTTT
.	few	TRBV7-8	TRBJ2-7	CASSLAGPGGEQYF	TGTGCCAGCAGCTTAGCAGGTCCCGGAGGTGAGCAGTACTTC
TRBD1	.	TRBV5-4	TRBJ2-7	CASSRQGARAEQYF	TGTGCCAGCAGCCGACAGGGCGCTAGGGCCGAGCAGTACTTC
TRBD1	few	TRBV25-1	TRBJ1-1	CASSDSPGTGGGTEAFF	TGTGCCAGCAGTGACAGTCCCGGGACAGGGGGCGGCACTGAAGCTTTCTTT
TRBD1	.	TRBV7-2	TRBJ2-7	CASSPGQGASEQYF	TGTGCCAGCAGCCCGGGACAGGGGGCTTCCGAGCAGTACTTC
TRBD2	.	TRBV11-1	TRBJ2-1	CASSLAALAGGINEQFF	TGTGCCAGCAGCTTAGCGGCGCTAGCGGGGGGCATCAATGAGCAGTTCTTC
TRBD1	.	TRBV29-1	TRBJ2-2	CSATDRGPGELFF	TGCAGCGCCACGGACAGGGGGCCCGGGGAGCTGTTTTTT
.	few	TRBV5-1	TRBJ2-1	CASSLSAGGASYEQFF	TGCGCCAGCAGCCTCTCGGCCGGGGGCGCCTCGTATGAGCAGTTCTTC
.	.	TRBV29-1	TRBJ2-3	CSVEYVDTQYF	TGCAGCGTTGAATATGTGGATACGCAGTATTTT
TRBD2	.	TRBV5-1	TRBJ2-7	CASSLIILAGGSEQYF	TGCGCCAGCAGCTTGATAATACTAGCGGGGGGGAGCGAGCAGTACTTC
.	.	TRBV5-1	TRBJ2-6	CASSLGGTGANVLTF	TGCGCCAGCAGCTTGGGGGGAACTGGGGCCAACGTCCTGACTTTC
.	.	TRBV15	TRBJ1-4	CATSRARDRLDEKLFF	TGTGCCACCAGCAGAGCCCGAGACAGATTGGATGAAAAACTGTTTTTT
TRBD2	.	TRBV20-1	TRBJ2-7	CSASSGGALYEQYF	TGCAGTGCTAGTAGCGGGGGGGCTCTATACGAGCAGTACTTC
TRBD1	.	TRBV7-9	TRBJ2-2	CASSLGQGNTGELFF	TGTGCCAGCAGCTTAGGACAGGGAAACACCGGGGAGCTGTTTTTT
.	.	TRBV12-3/TRBV12-4	TRBJ1-3	CASSLGFRDSGNTIYF	TGTGCCAGCAGTTTAGGATTCAGGGACTCTGGAAACACCATATATTTT
.	few	TRBV20-1	TRBJ2-5	CSARTLGARNQETQYF	TGCAGTGCTAGAACGCTGGGCGCTCGGAACCAAGAGACCCAGTACTTC
.	few	TRBV24-1	TRBJ2-6	CATSAQGSGANVLTF	TGTGCCACCAGTGCGCAGGGGTCTGGGGCCAACGTCCTGACTTTC
.	.	TRBV18	TRBJ2-1	CASSPRAGKKGEQFF	TGTGCCAGCTCACCACGGGCAGGGAAGAAGGGTGAGCAGTTCTTC
TRBD1	.	TRBV27	TRBJ2-7	CASSPMTGADEQYF	TGTGCCAGCAGTCCAATGACAGGGGCGGACGAGCAGTACTTC
.	.	TRBV10-3	TRBJ1-2	CAISGVIYGYTF	TGTGCCATCAGTGGAGTAATATATGGCTACACCTTC
.	.	TRBV18	TRBJ2-2	CASSPSRANTGELFF	TGTGCCAGCTCACCTAGCAGGGCGAACACCGGGGAGCTGTTTTTT
TRBD1	few	TRBV12-3/TRBV12-4	TRBJ1-6	CASKNEDREDSPLHF	TGTGCCAGCAAGAATGAGGACAGGGAGGATTCACCCCTCCACTTT
TRBD2	.	TRBV5-1	TRBJ2-5	CASSLGAGEETQYF	TGCGCCAGCAGCTTGGGTGCGGGGGAAGAGACCCAGTACTTC
TRBD2	few	TRBV27	TRBJ2-5	CASSPSGLGTQYF	TGTGCCAGCAGTCCCTCTGGACTAGGTACCCAGTACTTC
.	.	TRBV30	TRBJ2-5	CAWSVPGGGGTQYF	TGTGCCTGGAGTGTACCCGGGGGTGGAGGGACCCAGTACTTC
TRBD2	.	TRBV5-8	TRBJ2-3	CASSLGSGGGSTDTQYF	TGTGCCAGCAGCTTGGGCAGCGGGGGAGGGAGCACAGATACGCAGTATTTT
.	.	TRBV29-1	TRBJ2-1	CSCQYNEQFF	TGCAGCTGCCAGTACAATGAGCAGTTCTTC
.	.	TRBV20-1	TRBJ2-3	CSAPNPGASADTQYF	TGCAGTGCTCCTAACCCGGGGGCCTCCGCAGATACGCAGTATTTT
.	few	TRBV5-1	TRBJ1-1	CASSLDLGAPSTEAFF	TGCGCCAGCAGCTTGGACTTGGGGGCTCCGTCCACTGAAGCTTTCTTT
.	.	TRBV20-1	TRBJ2-5	CSARWTGDPTAGQETQYF	TGCAGTGCTAGATGGACGGGGGACCCCACAGCGGGCCAAGAGACCCAGTACTTC
.	few	TRBV7-9	TRBJ2-6	CASTPGLGPAGAGANVLTF	TGTGCCAGCACCCCTGGGTTAGGGCCCGCCGGGGCCGGGGCCAACGTCCTGACTTTC
.	.	TRBV13	TRBJ2-3	CASSPEGALTDTQYF	TGTGCCAGCAGCCCCGAGGGAGCCCTCACAGATACGCAGTATTTT
TRBD2	.	TRBV7-3	TRBJ2-3	CASSFFRLAGSTDTQYF	TGTGCCAGCAGCTTTTTCCGACTAGCGGGAAGCACAGATACGCAGTATTTT
.	.	TRBV5-5	TRBJ1-2	CASRDEKGPFGYTF	TGTGCCAGCAGGGACGAGAAAGGACCCTTTGGCTACACCTTC
.	once	TRBV20-1	TRBJ2-2	CSARDRVTGELFF	TGCAGTGCTAGAGACAGGGTGACCGGGGAGCTGTTTTTT
.	few	TRBV6-1	TRBJ1-2	CASSGGSTGIYGYTF	TGTGCCAGCAGTGGGGGTTCGACAGGAATCTATGGCTACACCTTC
.	.	TRBV5-1	TRBJ2-7	CASSLLAAASPSYEQYF	TGCGCCAGCAGCTTGCTTGCCGCAGCTTCCCCTTCCTACGAGCAGTACTTC
.	once	TRBV4-1	TRBJ1-1	CASSRREGTEAFF	TGCGCCAGCAGCCGGAGGGAGGGCACTGAAGCTTTCTTT
TRBD1	many	TRBV5-1	TRBJ2-7	CASSQDRGQYEQYF	TGCGCCAGCAGCCAAGACAGGGGGCAATACGAGCAGTACTTC
.	.	TRBV2	TRBJ2-2	CASRATGTMTGELFF	TGTGCCAGCAGGGCCACCGGGACGATGACCGGGGAGCTGTTTTTT
.	few	TRBV19	TRBJ1-1	CASSIWGGGNTEAFF	TGTGCCAGTAGTATCTGGGGCGGGGGGAACACTGAAGCTTTCTTT
TRBD1	.	TRBV6-6	TRBJ2-6	CASKLGTGNVLTF	TGTGCCAGCAAACTGGGGACAGGGAATGTCCTGACTTTC
.	few	TRBV15	TRBJ2-1	CATSRDRDFYNEQFF	TGTGCCACCAGCAGAGATAGGGACTTCTACAATGAGCAGTTCTTC
.	.	TRBV2	TRBJ1-1	CASSNWELNTEAFF	TGTGCCAGCAGCAATTGGGAGTTGAACACTGAAGCTTTCTTT